This T cell receptor beta chain was retrieved from a study of blood T cell repertoires in COVID-19. Trimming at V came to 5 bases and at J to 2 bases, leaving 4 bases not matched to a gene. This CDR3 comprises 13 residues. Germline loops: CDR1 SGHRS, CDR2 YFSETQ. In the original processing: Amplification of reference gene primers provided the estimated nucleated cell counts. The method was immunoSEQ multiplex PCR; TCRdb's version includes in-frame clones alone and lacks a portion of them. Clone size and V and J calls were adopted from that table, with D and trimming inferred from the DNA. There are hundreds of thousands of clones in the sample; roughly 79% occur only once, and over 1.5% lies in the top ten.

The gene calls are TRBV5-1 and TRBJ2-7, with 7 positions matching TRBD1. The clonotype originates from a woman aged 80 or over with acute or convalescent COVID-19. Sequenced: peripheral blood. The CDR3 DNA reads as TGCGCCAGCAGAAGGGGGCCGCCCTACGAGCAGTACTTC. Translated: CASRRGPPYEQYF. Combining the CDR3 with reference TRBV5-1 and TRBJ2-7 gives the whole variable domain KAGVTQTPRYLIKTRGQQVTLSCSPISGHRSVSWYQQTPGQGLQFLFEYFSETQRNKGNFPGRFSGRQFSNSRSEMNVSTLELGDSALYLCASRRGPPYEQYFGPGTRLTVT.